The 12 T cell receptor beta chains presented below share a single source sample, sequenced in a study of T cells in women clearing cervical HPV infection. Clones were sequenced by immunoSEQ multiplex PCR, and TCRdb holds only the in-frame ones, with some missing. This repertoire includes about 34,000 clones. The specimen sequenced was blood buffy coat. The receptors were sampled from a woman aged 18 to 75 with a cervical HPV16 infection that either progressed to CIN3+ or cleared (not recorded which).

The CDR3 sequence is CASSLAAGGTDTQYF. Partial CDR3 DNA: TGCGCCAGCAGCTTGGCCGCGGGAGGAACAGATACG. The gene calls are TRBV5-1 and TRBJ2-3; 8 bases fit TRBD2. The read ends 3 residues early relative to the CDR3; the germline J gene fills the gap. The V gene end was trimmed by 0 bases and the J gene end by 3 bases; junction bases not matched to a gene: 3. Germline CDR1 and CDR2: SGHRS and YFSETQ. This CDR3 contains 15 residues.

Of note for this clone: The read is 3 residues too short to cover the CDR3 end, so that end is filled in from the germline J gene. The chain carries TRBV5-1 and TRBJ1-1; D may be TRBD1 (5 bases). The germline V gene encodes CDR1 SGHRS and CDR2 YFSETQ. The V gene lost 0 bases and the J gene lost 5 bases, with 11 bases spanning the gap. The CDR3 totals 14 residues. The CDR3 spells CASSLVGGETEAFF. The DNA read from the CDR3 is TGCGCCAGCAGCTTGGTGGGGGGGGAGACTGAA.

On this clone: The read is 3 residues too short to cover the CDR3 end, so that end is filled in from the germline J gene. The chain uses TRBV2 and TRBJ1-1; D might be TRBD1 (5 bases). CDR3 size: 15 residues. In germline, CDR1 is SNHLY, CDR2 FYNNEI. This CDR3 is CASREKAGGISEAFF. The CDR3 DNA, read in part, is TGTGCCAGCAGGGAGAAAGCGGGGGGAATCAGCGAG.

To note about this clone: At one of its ends the junction is not consistent with the germline gene, which may arise from a read error. The read falls 3 residues short of the CDR3 end, and the missing part is taken from the germline J gene. The chain carries TRBV30 and TRBJ2-7; 9 nucleotides agree with TRBD1. This CDR3 contains 20 residues. Germline lookup yields CDR1 GTSNPN and CDR2 SVGIG (reference sequence). The CDR3 DNA, read in part, is TGTGCCGGGAGTGTTGTGGGCGGGTGGGAAGGGGACAGGGATTCCTACGAG. As protein: CAGSVVGGWEGDRDSYE. The CDR3, in full, reads CAGSVVGGWEGDRDSYEQYF.

Regarding this clone: The read ends 3 residues shy of where the CDR3 ends; the end is completed using the germline J gene. The chain has TRBV14 and TRBJ2-2, with 10 bases identical to TRBD2. CDR3 length: 18 residues. Germline CDR1 is SGHDN and CDR2 is FVKESK. After removal of 2 bases from V and 4 bases from J, the junction contained 10 bases not matched to a gene. CDR3 in amino acids: CASSQLRLAGVFTGELFF. The sequenced CDR3 bases are TGTGCCAGCAGCCAACTCAGGCTAGCGGGGGTATTCACCGGGGAG.

Turning to this clone: The CDR3 is cut off 3 residues early in the read; its end comes from the germline J gene. This chain joins TRBV30 and TRBJ2-2, with D perhaps TRBD1 (6 bases). Germline CDR1 and CDR2: GTSNPN and SVGIG (reference sequence). This CDR3 region has 15 residues. The CDR3 DNA, read in part, is TGTGCCTGGAGTGGGGGGCAGACGCTAATAGAAAAG. As protein: CAWSGGQTLIEK. The entire CDR3 is CAWSGGQTLIEKLFF.

Concerning this clone: The sequence runs out 3 residues before the end of the CDR3; the remainder is reconstructed from the germline J gene. The rearrangement joins TRBV7-2 to TRBJ2-5; TRBD2 is a possible D gene (6 bases). The CDR3 spans 14 residues. V was trimmed by 5 bases and J by 2 bases, leaving 12 bases between them. Germline V lookup: CDR1 SGHTA, CDR2 FQGNSA. Incomplete CDR3 DNA: TGTGCCAGCAGCCCAGGCCTAGCGCAAGAGACC. This gives the protein CASSPGLAQET. From start to end, the CDR3 is CASSPGLAQETQYF.

About this clone: From the germline J gene comes the end of the CDR3, since the read stops 3 residues before it. The rearrangement links TRBV7-9 to TRBJ2-2, with 8 bases matching TRBD1. There are 14 residues in the CDR3. CDR1 is SEHNR and CDR2 is FQNEAQ in the germline V gene (reference sequence). The DNA read from the CDR3 is TGTGCCAGCAGCTCTGGACAGGGCAGTTCACCG. Translating gives CASSSGQGSSP. The CDR3 in its entirety is CASSSGQGSSPLFF.

Regarding this clone: The CDR3 extends 3 residues past the end of the read, so its final part is completed from the germline J gene. This rearrangement joins TRBV30 to TRBJ2-2, with TRBD1 matching 7 bases. With V trimmed by 0 bases and J by 8 bases, 3 bases remained unmatched. CDR3 length: 13 residues. Germline V gene data show CDR1 as GTSNPN and CDR2 as SVGIG (reference sequence). The CDR3 loop reads CAWSVQGVGELFF. Partial CDR3 DNA: TGTGCCTGGAGTGTCCAGGGGGTAGGGGAG.

In regard to this clone: Sequencing ends 3 residues short of the CDR3 end; the germline J gene provides the rest. V and J are TRBV13 and TRBJ2-3; tentative D call: TRBD2 (7 bases). The CDR3 sequence is 14 residues long. Germline CDR1 reads PRHDT; CDR2 reads FYEKMQ (reference sequence). The CDR3 bases that were read are TGTGCCAGCAGCTTCCGGGGGGCCAATCAGCCG. This translates into CASSFRGANQP. The CDR3 as a whole reads CASSFRGANQPQYF.

As to this clone: The DNA ends 3 residues before the CDR3 does, and the rest of the CDR3 is filled in from the germline J gene. The V gene is TRBV2, the J gene TRBJ2-2; tentatively, D is TRBD1 (6 bases). The CDR3 totals 15 residues. Germline V gene lookup returns CDR1 SNHLY and CDR2 FYNNEI. The CDR3 spells CASSAWQGTNSPLFF. The CDR3 bases that were read are TGTGCCAGCAGTGCATGGCAGGGGACCAATTCACCG.

Remarks on this clone: The read finishes 3 residues shy of the CDR3 end, and the germline J gene is used to complete it. The rearrangement uses TRBV24-1 and TRBJ2-7; 10 bases match TRBD2. Germline CDR1 and CDR2: KGHDR and SFDVKD. V gave up 9 bases and J gave up 4 bases; unmatched junction bases: 17. The CDR3 sequence is 17 residues long. Incomplete CDR3 DNA: TGTGCCACCTACAAACCGACTACTAGCGGGGAAGCATACGAG. Its translation is CATYKPTTSGEAYE. From start to end, the CDR3 is CATYKPTTSGEAYEQYF.